This entry lists 16 T cell receptor beta chains sequenced from one sample in a study of cytomegalovirus exposure and HLA in healthy donors. The protocol was immunoSEQ multiplex PCR, while the TCRdb copy is restricted to in-frame clones and leaves out a portion. The sample lists roughly 70,000 clones, approximately 95% occurring once. Sequencing was performed on PBMCs. The source of these receptors is a man in his late teens or twenties in good health and CMV-seronegative.

The J gene is TRBJ2-2, the V gene TRBV29-1, with D unclear. The V gene's germline CDR1 is SQVTM and CDR2 ANQGSEA. The CDR3 totals 13 residues. V was pared by 7 bases and J by 1 base, with 10 bases between. The CDR3 region has the DNA TGCAGCGCTTTCGGTGTGAACACCGGGGAGCTGTTTTTT. Its protein is CSAFGVNTGELFF.

The chain combines TRBV19 with TRBJ2-2, with TRBD1 matching 9 bases. Germline assignment: CDR1 LNHDA and CDR2 SQIVND (reference sequence). The junction had 11 bases not matched to a gene; V was cut back by 7 bases and J by 8 bases. This CDR3 is built from 15 residues. The CDR3 spells CASTHRDREFGELFF. The CDR3 DNA is TGTGCCAGTACTCATCGGGACAGGGAATTTGGGGAGCTGTTTTTT. Using reference TRBV19 and TRBJ2-2 for the parts outside the CDR3, the full variable domain is DGGITQSPKYLFRKEGQNVTLSCEQNLNHDAMYWYRQDPGQGLRLIYYSQIVNDFQKGDIAEGYSVSREKKESFPLTVTSAQKNPTAFYLCASTHRDREFGELFFGEGSRLTVL.

This sequence joins TRBV9 and TRBJ1-1, with D possibly matching TRBD1 (6 bases). V was shortened by 3 bases and J by 1 base, with 10 bases between the two germline ends. Germline values: CDR1 SGDLS, CDR2 YYNGEE. This CDR3 is 14 amino acids long. The CDR3 loop is CASSAGVGNTEAFF. The CDR3 coding sequence is TGTGCCAGCAGCGCAGGGGTTGGGAACACTGAAGCTTTCTTT.

The chain joins TRBV19 to TRBJ1-2; maybe TRBD1 (5 bases). The CDR3 covers 15 residues. The V gene lost 5 bases and the J gene lost 1 base, with 14 bases spanning the gap. Germline loops: CDR1 LNHDA, CDR2 SQIVND (reference sequence). The CDR3, as DNA: TGTGCCAGTAGTCCCAAAGGGGTCATTAACTATGGCTACACCTTC. It encodes CASSPKGVINYGYTF.

This chain connects TRBV28 to TRBJ1-5; 8 bases match TRBD1. Losses at the gene ends were 3 bases for V and 4 bases for J; bases not matched to a gene: 8. Germline CDR1 and CDR2: MDHEN and SYDVKM. The CDR3 is 16 residues long. The CDR3 DNA is TGTGCCAGCAGTTTCCCCACAGGGGGGATAAATCAGCCCCAGCATTTT. Protein sequence: CASSFPTGGINQPQHF.

This clone came up once. The J gene is TRBJ1-3, the V gene TRBV7-2; TRBD1 matches at 8 bases. The CDR3 is 15 amino acids. Looked up from germline, CDR1 is SGHTA and CDR2 is FQGNSA. Trimming removed 3 bases from V and 4 bases from J; junction bases left unmatched: 5. The CDR3 DNA follows: TGTGCCAGCAGCTTGGACAGGGTGACAGGAAACACCATATATTTT. It codes for CASSLDRVTGNTIYF.

The chain employs TRBV5-1 and TRBJ1-1; no clear D gene. This CDR3 comprises 13 residues. The germline V gene has CDR1 SGHRS and CDR2 YFSETQ. The V gene lost 4 bases and the J gene lost 3 bases, with 10 bases spanning the gap. The CDR3 DNA reads TGCGCCAGCAGCCTGAAGGGAGACACTGAAGCTTTCTTT. The encoded protein is CASSLKGDTEAFF.

This clone was recorded only once. V is TRBV7-2 and J is TRBJ2-1; 11 nucleotides line up with TRBD1. CDR1 and CDR2 (germline): SGHTA, FQGNSA. This CDR3 is 15 amino acids long. V lost 5 bases to trimming and J lost 1 base; unmatched junction nucleotides: 1. This CDR3 is CASSRDRGSYNEQFF. The CDR3 nucleotides read TGTGCCAGCAGCCGGGACAGGGGGTCCTACAATGAGCAGTTCTTC.

This chain links TRBV7-8 with TRBJ1-1; 8 nucleotides match TRBD1. Trimming removed 5 bases from V and 4 bases from J; junction bases left unmatched: 6. The CDR3 has 14 residues. CDR1 and CDR2 (germline): SGHVS, FQNEAQ. CDR3 bases: TGTGCCAGCAGCGCAGAGACAGGGGTCACTGAAGCTTTCTTT. The encoded protein is CASSAETGVTEAFF.

CDR3 coding DNA: TGTGCCACTAGACAGGGAAGTGCCACTGAAGCTTTCTTT. This translates into CATRQGSATEAFF. This chain joins TRBV10-3 and TRBJ1-1; TRBD1 agrees at 7 bases. CDR3 length: 13 residues. Germline values: CDR1 ENHRY, CDR2 SYGVKD. V was clipped by 10 bases and J by 4 bases; unmatched bases: 9.

This sequence joins TRBV18 and TRBJ2-1; 8 bases are shared with TRBD1. CDR3 length: 16 residues. Germline CDR1 KGHSH, CDR2 LQKENI. Losses at the gene ends were 3 bases for V and 0 bases for J; bases not matched to a gene: 4. The CDR3 coding sequence is TGTGCCAGCTCACCGCCTGGACAGGGCTCCTACAATGAGCAGTTCTTC. It encodes CASSPPGQGSYNEQFF.

The V and J genes are TRBV19 and TRBJ1-5, with a weak D call TRBD1 (5 bases). Trimming stripped 1 base from V and 2 bases from J, with 9 bases between. The CDR3 extends over 15 amino acids. Germline V gives CDR1 LNHDA, CDR2 SQIVND (reference sequence). The CDR3 sequence: CASSIAVQGNQPQHF. CDR3 in DNA: TGTGCCAGTAGTATAGCAGTACAGGGCAATCAGCCCCAGCATTTT.

The chain recombines TRBV10-1 with TRBJ2-2, with a possible D match to TRBD2 (5 bases). V shed 8 bases and J shed 0 bases, with 10 bases lying between them. CDR3 length: 14 residues. Germline loops: CDR1 WNHNN, CDR2 SYGVQD (reference sequence). The CDR3 DNA follows: TGCGCCAGCCAAACAGCGGCGAACACCGGGGAGCTGTTTTTT. Amino acids: CASQTAANTGELFF.

This clone was found a few times. This chain links TRBV5-5 with TRBJ2-2; D call uncertain. The CDR3 runs 16 residues. Germline V gene sequence: CDR1 SGHKS, CDR2 YYEKEE (reference sequence). The V end was cut by 4 bases, the J end by 0 bases, with 13 bases between. The CDR3 here is CASSPHGASNTGELFF. CDR3 DNA: TGTGCCAGCAGCCCCCACGGTGCATCGAACACCGGGGAGCTGTTTTTT.

CDR3: CASSLKHRGATYGYTF. As DNA, the CDR3 is TGTGCCAGCAGCTTAAAACACAGGGGGGCTACTTATGGCTACACCTTC. The chain carries TRBV7-3 and TRBJ1-2; 8 bases fit TRBD1. V dropped 1 base and J dropped 5; count of bases not matched to a gene: 9. Germline CDR1 SGHTA, CDR2 FQGTGA. The CDR3 loop spans 16 amino acids.

This chain joins TRBV7-9 and TRBJ1-1; 8 nucleotides align to TRBD1. This CDR3 comprises 14 residues. The V gene's germline CDR1 is SEHNR and CDR2 FQNEAQ (reference sequence). V shed 4 bases and J 5 bases; nucleotides not matched to a gene: 6. CDR3 residues: CASSSQGAGTEAFF. The CDR3 bases are TGTGCCAGCAGCTCCCAGGGGGCCGGAACTGAAGCTTTCTTT.